This TCR beta chain comes out of a study of OX40 agonist ivuxolimab in advanced cancers. In the study overall: Patients took ivuxolimab, an agonistic anti-OX40 (CD134) antibody. Recorded diagnoses for dose-escalation patients were hepatocellular carcinoma, melanoma, renal cell or head and neck cancer.

Produced via immunoSEQ multiplex PCR; TCRdb's table is partial and in-frame only. The repertoire holds approximately 50,000 clones, around 85% seen once, with around 0.8% in the top ten. Points on this clone: Its antigen is unidentified.

Germline CDR1 reads LNHDA; CDR2 reads SQIVND (reference sequence). CDR3 length: 13 residues. Trimming took off 8 bases at V and 5 bases at J, with 15 bases between the two ends. Notes on the study in general: On average, CD8+ T cells had more expanded clones than CD4+. Undetermined was the antigen specificity of the expanded peripheral T cells.

The chain uses TRBV19 and TRBJ2-5; TRBD1 is a possible D gene (7 bases). The sample in question was CD4+ or CD8+ T cells sorted from blood, obtained in a trial of the OX40 agonist ivuxolimab. This receptor was taken from an adult with an advanced solid tumor such as melanoma, head and neck, liver or kidney cancer. CDR3 amino acids: CASQFAGGETQYF. CDR3 bases: TGTGCCAGTCAGTTTGCAGGGGGGGAGACCCAGTACTTC.